This paragraph reports one TCR beta chain. The record originates from a study of shared clonotypes between healthy human individuals. Overall study context: The composition of the donors was a couple of women and three men aged 18 to 49.

The donor population consisted of healthy HIV-negative adults with no recent acute infections or vaccinations. Deletions cut 5 bases from V and 3 bases from J, with 16 bases between. Germline V lookup: CDR1 MNHNY, CDR2 SVGAGI (reference sequence). The CDR3 is made up of 15 amino acids. Profiled with immunoSEQ multiplex PCR; TCRdb holds only in-frame clones, not every one. Among about 600,000 clones listed, roughly 72% were seen once. The sequencing sample was made of PBMCs. V is TRBV6-6 and J is TRBJ2-5; D might be TRBD2 (6 bases). The origin of this receptor is a woman in her thirties or forties in good health. Some clones in this sample may be carry-over from other donors' samples. Here the CDR3 reads CASSPRSPGEETQYF. The CDR3 region has the DNA TGTGCCAGCAGTCCCCGCTCCCCGGGAGAAGAGACCCAGTACTTC.